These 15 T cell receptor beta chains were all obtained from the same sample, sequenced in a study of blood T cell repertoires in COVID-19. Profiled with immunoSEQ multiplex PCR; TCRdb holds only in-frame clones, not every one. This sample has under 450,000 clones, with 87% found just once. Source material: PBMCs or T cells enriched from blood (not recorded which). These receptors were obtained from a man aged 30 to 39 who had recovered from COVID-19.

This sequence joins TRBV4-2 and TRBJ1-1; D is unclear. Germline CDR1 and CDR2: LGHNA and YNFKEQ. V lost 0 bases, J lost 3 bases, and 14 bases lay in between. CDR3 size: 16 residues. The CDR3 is CASSQDLTAQDTEAFF. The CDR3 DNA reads TGTGCCAGCAGCCAAGATCTCACGGCCCAGGACACTGAAGCTTTCTTT.

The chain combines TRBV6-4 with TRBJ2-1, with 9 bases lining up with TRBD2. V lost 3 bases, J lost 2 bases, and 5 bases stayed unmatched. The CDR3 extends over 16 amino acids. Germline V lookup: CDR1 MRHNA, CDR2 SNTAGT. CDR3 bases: TGTGCCAGCAGTGAAGGGGCTAGCGGGGCCTACAATGAGCAGTTCTTC. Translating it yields CASSEGASGAYNEQFF.

CDR3 loop: CASSLSGTVNSPLHF. The DNA of the CDR3 is TGTGCCAGCAGTTTATCAGGGACAGTAAATTCACCCCTCCACTTT. V usage is TRBV27 and J usage is TRBJ1-6; 7 positions match TRBD1. The length of the CDR3 is 15 residues. The germline gives CDR1 MNHEY, CDR2 SMNVEV (reference sequence). The V and J ends lost 0 bases and 7 bases, in that order; junction bases with no gene match: 3.

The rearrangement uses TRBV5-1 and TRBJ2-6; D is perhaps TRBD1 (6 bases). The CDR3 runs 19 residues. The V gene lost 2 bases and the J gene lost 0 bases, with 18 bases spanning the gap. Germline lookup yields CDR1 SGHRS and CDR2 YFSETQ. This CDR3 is CASSFGLTGPDSGANVLTF. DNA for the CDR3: TGCGCCAGCAGCTTCGGACTGACAGGACCCGACTCTGGGGCCAACGTCCTGACTTTC.

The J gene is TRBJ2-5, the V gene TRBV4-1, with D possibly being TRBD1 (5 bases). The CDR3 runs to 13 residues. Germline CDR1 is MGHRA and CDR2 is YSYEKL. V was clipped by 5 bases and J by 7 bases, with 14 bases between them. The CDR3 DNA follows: TGCGCCAGCAGCGTACCCACGCAGGGGACCCAGTACTTC. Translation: CASSVPTQGTQYF.

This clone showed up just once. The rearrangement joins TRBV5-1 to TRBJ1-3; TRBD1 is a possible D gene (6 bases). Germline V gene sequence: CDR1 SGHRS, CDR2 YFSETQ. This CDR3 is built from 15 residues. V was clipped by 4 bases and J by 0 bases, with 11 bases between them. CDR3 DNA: TGCGCCAGCAGCCATGGACAGAACTCTGGAAACACCATATATTTT. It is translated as CASSHGQNSGNTIYF.

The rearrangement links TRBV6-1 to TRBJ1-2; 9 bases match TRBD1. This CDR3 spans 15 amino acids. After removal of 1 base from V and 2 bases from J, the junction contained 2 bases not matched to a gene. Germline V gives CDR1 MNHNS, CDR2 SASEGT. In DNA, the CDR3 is TGTGCCAGCAGTGAAGTCGGACAGGGGAACTATGGCTACACCTTC. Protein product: CASSEVGQGNYGYTF.

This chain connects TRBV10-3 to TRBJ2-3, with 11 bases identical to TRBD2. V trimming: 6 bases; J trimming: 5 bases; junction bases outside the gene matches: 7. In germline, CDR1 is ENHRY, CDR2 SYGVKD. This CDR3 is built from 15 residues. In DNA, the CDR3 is TGTGCCATCAGAGCTAGCGGGGGGAGTGGAGATACGCAGTATTTT. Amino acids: CAIRASGGSGDTQYF.

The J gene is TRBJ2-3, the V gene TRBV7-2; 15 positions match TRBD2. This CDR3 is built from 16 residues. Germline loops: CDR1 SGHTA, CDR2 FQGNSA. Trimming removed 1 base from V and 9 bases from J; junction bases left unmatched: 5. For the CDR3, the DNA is TGTGCCAGCAGCTTAGGAGGACTAGCGGGGGGGCAGACGCAGTATTTT. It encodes CASSLGGLAGGQTQYF.

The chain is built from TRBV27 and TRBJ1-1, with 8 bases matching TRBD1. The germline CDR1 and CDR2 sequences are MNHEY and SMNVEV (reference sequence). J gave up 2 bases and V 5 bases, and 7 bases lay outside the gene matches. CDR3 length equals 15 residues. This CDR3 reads CASSPRTGLNTEAFF. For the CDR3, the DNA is TGTGCCAGCAGTCCTCGGACAGGGTTAAACACTGAAGCTTTCTTT.

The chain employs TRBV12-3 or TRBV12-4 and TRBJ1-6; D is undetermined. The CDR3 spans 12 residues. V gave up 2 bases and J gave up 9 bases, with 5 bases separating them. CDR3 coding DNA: TGTGCCAGCAGTTTATATCGTTCACCCCTCCACTTT. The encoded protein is CASSLYRSPLHF.

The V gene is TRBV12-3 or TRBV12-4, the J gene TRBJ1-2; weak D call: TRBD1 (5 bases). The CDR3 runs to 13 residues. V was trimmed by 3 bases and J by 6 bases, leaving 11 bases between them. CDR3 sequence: CASSFGGGNGYTF. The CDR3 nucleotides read TGTGCCAGCAGTTTTGGGGGGGGTAATGGCTACACCTTC.

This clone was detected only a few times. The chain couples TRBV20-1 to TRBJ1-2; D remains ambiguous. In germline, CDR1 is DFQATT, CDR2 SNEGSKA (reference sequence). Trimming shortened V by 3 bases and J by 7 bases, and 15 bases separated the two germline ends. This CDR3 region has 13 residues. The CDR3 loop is CSASGSPVRGYTF. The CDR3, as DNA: TGCAGTGCTAGTGGGAGTCCCGTCCGTGGCTACACCTTC.

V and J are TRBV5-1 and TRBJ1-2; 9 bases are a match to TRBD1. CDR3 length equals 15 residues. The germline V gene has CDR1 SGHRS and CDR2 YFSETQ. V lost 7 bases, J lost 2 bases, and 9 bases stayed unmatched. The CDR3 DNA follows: TGCGCCAGCCGACAACGGGACAGGGCAAACTATGGCTACACCTTC. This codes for CASRQRDRANYGYTF.

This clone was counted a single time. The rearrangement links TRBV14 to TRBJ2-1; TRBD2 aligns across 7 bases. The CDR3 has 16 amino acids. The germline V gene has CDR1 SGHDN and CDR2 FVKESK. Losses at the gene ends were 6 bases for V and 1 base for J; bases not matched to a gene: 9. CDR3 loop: CASSPPGTTSYNEQFF. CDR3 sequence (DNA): TGTGCCAGCAGTCCTCCCGGGACTACATCCTACAATGAGCAGTTCTTC.